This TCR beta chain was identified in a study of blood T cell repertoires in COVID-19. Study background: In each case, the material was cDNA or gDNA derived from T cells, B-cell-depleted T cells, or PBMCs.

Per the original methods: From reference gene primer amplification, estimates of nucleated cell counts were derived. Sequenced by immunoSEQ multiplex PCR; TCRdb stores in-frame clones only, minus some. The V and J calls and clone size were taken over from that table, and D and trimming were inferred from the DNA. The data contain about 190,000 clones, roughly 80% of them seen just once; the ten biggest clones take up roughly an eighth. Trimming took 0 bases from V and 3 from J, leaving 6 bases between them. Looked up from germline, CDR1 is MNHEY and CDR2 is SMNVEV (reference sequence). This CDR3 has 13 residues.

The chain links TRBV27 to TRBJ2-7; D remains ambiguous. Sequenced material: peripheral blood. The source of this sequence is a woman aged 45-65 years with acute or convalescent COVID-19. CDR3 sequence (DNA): TGTGCCAGCAGTTTATCAATAAACTACGAGCAGTACTTC. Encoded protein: CASSLSINYEQYF.